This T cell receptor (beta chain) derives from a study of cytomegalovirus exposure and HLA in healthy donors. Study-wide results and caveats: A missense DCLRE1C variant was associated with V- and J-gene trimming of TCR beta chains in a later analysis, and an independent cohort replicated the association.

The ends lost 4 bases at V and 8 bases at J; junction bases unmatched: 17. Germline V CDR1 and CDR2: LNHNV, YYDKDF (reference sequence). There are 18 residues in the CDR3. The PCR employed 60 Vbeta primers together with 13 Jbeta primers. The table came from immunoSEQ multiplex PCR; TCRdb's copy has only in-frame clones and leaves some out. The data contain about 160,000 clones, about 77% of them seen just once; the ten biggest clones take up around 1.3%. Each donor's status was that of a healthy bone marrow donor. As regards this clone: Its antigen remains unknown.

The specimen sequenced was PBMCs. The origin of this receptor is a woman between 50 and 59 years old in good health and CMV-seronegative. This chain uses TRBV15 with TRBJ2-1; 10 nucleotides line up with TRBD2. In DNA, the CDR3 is TGTGCCACCAGCAAAAATCTAGCGGGGGCCCTGGGGGGTGATGAGCAGTTCTTC. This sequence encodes CATSKNLAGALGGDEQFF.